The clone carrying this T cell receptor (beta chain) was counted once. Its antigen is not known. The record originates from a study of graft-versus-host responses after intestinal transplantation. Study context: Each of the recipients got a multivisceral, liver-intestinal, or isolated intestinal transplant. Each patient got anti-thymocyte globulin induction, then tacrolimus and steroids for roughly 3 years.

Sequencing was performed with immunoSEQ multiplex PCR; in TCRdb, only in-frame clones are kept and a portion is missing. The data show roughly 120,000 clones, roughly 92% seen once. Germline V gene sequence: CDR1 SNHLY, CDR2 FYNNEI. V lost 3 bases, J lost 5 bases, and 16 bases lay in between. The CDR3 runs 15 residues. Study conclusions and caveats: GvH clones detected in recipient marrow included some appearing first in ileum or blood. Early HvG declines after transplant were associated with peak circulating GvH clone levels.

This TCR was recovered from a human donor who was the organ donor for an intestinal transplant. Sequences were derived from unstimulated CD4+ T cells sorted from spleen or lymph node cells, sampled before transplant. The chain recombines TRBV2 with TRBJ2-5; tentatively, D is TRBD1 or TRBD2 (5 bases each). DNA for the CDR3: TGTGCCAGCAGTGACAGTAGTGGCAGGGAGGAGACCCAGTACTTC. Translation: CASSDSSGREETQYF.